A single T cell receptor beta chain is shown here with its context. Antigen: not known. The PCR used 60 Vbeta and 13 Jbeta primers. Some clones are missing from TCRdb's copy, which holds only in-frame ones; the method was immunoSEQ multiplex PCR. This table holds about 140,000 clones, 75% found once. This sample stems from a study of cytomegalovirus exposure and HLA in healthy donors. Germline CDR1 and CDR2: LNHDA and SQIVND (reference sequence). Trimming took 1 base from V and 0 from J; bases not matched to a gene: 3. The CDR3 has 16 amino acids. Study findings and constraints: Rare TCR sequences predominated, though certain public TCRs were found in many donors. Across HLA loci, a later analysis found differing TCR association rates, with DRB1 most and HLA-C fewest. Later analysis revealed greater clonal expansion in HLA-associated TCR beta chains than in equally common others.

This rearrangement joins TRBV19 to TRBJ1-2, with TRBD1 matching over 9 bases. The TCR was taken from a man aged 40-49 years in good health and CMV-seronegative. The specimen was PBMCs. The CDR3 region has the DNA TGTGCCAGTAGTATAGGGACAGGGGCTACTAACTATGGCTACACCTTC. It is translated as CASSIGTGATNYGYTF.